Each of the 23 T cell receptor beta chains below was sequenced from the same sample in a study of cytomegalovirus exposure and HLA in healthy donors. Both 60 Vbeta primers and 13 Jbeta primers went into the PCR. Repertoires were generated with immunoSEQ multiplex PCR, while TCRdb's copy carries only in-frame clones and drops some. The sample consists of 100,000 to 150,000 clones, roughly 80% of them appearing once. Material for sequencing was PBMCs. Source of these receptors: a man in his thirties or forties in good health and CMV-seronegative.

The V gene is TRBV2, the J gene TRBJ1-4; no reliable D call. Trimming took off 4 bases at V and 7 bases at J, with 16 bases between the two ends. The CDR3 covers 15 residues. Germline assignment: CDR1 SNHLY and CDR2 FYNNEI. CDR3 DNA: TGTGCCAGCAGTGGTGTCGGGGTAAGAGGTGAAAAACTGTTTTTT. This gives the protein CASSGVGVRGEKLFF.

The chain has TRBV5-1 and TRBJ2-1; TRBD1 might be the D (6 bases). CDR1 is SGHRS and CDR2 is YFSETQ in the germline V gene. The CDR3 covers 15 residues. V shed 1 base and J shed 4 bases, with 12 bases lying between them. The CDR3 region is CASSLSGAGYNEQFF. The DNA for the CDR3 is TGCGCCAGCAGCTTGTCAGGGGCAGGTTACAATGAGCAGTTCTTC.

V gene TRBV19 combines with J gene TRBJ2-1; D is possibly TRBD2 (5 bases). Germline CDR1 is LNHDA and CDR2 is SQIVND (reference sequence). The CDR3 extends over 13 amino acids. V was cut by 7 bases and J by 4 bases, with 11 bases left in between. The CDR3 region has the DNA TGTGCCAGTAAGGAGGACGATTACAATGAGCAGTTCTTC. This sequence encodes CASKEDDYNEQFF.

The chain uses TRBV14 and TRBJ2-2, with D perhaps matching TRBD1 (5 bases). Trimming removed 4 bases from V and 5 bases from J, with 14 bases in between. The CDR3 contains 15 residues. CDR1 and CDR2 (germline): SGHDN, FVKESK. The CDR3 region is CASSLRTTLTGELFF. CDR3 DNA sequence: TGTGCCAGCAGCCTGAGGACAACCCTTACCGGGGAGCTGTTTTTT.

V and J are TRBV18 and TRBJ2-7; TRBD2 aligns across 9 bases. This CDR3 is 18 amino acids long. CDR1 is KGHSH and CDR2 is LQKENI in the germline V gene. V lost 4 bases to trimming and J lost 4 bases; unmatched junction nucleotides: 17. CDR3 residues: CASSRQRPLTSGSYEQYF. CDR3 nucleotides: TGTGCCAGCTCACGACAAAGACCATTGACTAGCGGTTCATACGAGCAGTACTTC. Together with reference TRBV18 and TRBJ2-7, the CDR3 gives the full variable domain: NAGVMQNPRHLVRRRGQEARLRCSPMKGHSHVYWYRQLPEEGLKFMVYLQKENIIDESGMPKERFSAEFPKEGPSILRIQQVVRGDSAAYFCASSRQRPLTSGSYEQYFGPGTRLTVT.

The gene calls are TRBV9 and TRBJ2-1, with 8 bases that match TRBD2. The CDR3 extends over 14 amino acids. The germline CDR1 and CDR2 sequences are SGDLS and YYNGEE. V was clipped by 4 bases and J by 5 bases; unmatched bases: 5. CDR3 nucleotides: TGTGCCAGCAGCCCCGGACTAGCTGACAATGAGCAGTTCTTC. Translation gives CASSPGLADNEQFF. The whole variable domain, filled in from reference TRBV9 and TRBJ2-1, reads DSGVTQTPKHLITATGQRVTLRCSPRSGDLSVYWYQQSLDQGLQFLIQYYNGEERAKGNILERFSAQQFPDLHSELNLSSLELGDSALYFCASSPGLADNEQFFGPGTRLTVL.

CDR3 sequence reads: CASSLETAGAGVLEAFF. DNA for the CDR3: TGCGCCAGCAGCTTGGAAACAGCGGGGGCGGGGGTTCTTGAAGCTTTCTTT. The chain links TRBV5-1 to TRBJ1-1; a weak D match, TRBD1 (6 bases). V was cut by 0 bases and J by 7 bases, with 22 bases left in between. Germline values: CDR1 SGHRS, CDR2 YFSETQ. This CDR3 contains 17 residues.

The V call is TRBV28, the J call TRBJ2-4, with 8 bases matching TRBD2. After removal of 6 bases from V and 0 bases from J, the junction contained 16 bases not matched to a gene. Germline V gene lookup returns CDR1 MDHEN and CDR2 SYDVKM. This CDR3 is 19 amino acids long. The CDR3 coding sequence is TGTGCCAGCAGAGTAAGGGCGTTTGCGGGAGGACTAGCCAAAAACATTCAGTACTTC. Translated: CASRVRAFAGGLAKNIQYF.

CDR3 in amino acids: CASRPSGGGYNEQFF. The CDR3 region has the DNA TGTGCCAGCAGACCTAGCGGGGGGGGATACAATGAGCAGTTCTTC. V is TRBV28 and J is TRBJ2-1, with 12 bases fitting TRBD2. CDR3 length: 15 residues. J lost 4 bases, V lost 6 bases, and 4 bases had no gene match. Germline CDR1 and CDR2: MDHEN and SYDVKM.

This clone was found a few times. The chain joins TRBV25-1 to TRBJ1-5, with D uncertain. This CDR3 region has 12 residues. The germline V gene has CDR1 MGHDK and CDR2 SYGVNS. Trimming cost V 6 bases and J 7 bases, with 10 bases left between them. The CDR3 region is CASRREDQPQHF. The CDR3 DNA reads TGTGCCAGCAGAAGGGAGGACCAGCCCCAGCATTTT.

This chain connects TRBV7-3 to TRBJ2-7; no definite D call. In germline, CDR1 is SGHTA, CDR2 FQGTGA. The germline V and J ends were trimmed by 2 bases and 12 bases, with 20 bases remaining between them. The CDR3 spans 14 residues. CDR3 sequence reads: CASSLSPAVVTRYF. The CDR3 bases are TGTGCCAGCAGCTTATCTCCCGCGGTGGTTACGCGGTACTTC.

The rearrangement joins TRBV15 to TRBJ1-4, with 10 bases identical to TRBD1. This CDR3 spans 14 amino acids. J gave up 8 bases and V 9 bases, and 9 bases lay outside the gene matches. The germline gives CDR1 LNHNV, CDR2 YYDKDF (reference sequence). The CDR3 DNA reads TGTGCCACGGGTAGACAGGGGGCTCGAGAAAAACTGTTTTTT. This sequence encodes CATGRQGAREKLFF.

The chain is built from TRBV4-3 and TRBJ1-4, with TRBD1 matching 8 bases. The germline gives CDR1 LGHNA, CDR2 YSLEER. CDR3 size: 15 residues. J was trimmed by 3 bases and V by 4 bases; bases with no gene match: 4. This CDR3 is CASSLGQGSNEKLFF. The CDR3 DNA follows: TGCGCCAGCAGCCTAGGACAGGGCTCTAATGAAAAACTGTTTTTT.

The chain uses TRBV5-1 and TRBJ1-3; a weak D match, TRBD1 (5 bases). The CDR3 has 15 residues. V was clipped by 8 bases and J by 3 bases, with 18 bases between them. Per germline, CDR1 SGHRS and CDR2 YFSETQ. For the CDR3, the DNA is TGCGCCAGTAAACGCAATCAGGGAAATGGAAACACCATATATTTT. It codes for CASKRNQGNGNTIYF.

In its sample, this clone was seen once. In DNA form, the CDR3 reads TGTGCAAGTCGCTACCAGACAGCCAGGGCTAATGAAAAACTGTTTTTT. Translation: CASRYQTARANEKLFF. The chain combines TRBV12-2 with TRBJ1-4; whether TRBD1, the table's D call, matches the DNA was not checked. TRBV12-2 is an annotated pseudogene. This CDR3 has 16 amino acids.

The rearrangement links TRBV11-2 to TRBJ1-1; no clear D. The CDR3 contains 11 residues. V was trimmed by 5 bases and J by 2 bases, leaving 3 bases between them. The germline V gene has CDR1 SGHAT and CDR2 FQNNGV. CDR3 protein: CASSINTEAFF. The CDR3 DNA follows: TGTGCCAGCAGCATAAACACTGAAGCTTTCTTT.

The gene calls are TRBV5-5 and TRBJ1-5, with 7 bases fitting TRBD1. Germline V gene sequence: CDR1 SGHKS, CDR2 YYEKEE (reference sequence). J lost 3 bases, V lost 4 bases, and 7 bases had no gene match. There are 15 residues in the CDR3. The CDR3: CASSTSGTDNQPQHF. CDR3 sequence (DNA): TGTGCCAGCAGCACCTCCGGGACAGACAATCAGCCCCAGCATTTT.

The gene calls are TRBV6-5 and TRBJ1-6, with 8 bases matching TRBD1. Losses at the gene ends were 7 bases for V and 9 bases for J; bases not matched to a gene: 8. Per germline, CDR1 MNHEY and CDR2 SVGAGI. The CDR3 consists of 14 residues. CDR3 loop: CASTRTGRGSPLHF. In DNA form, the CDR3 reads TGTGCCAGCACCAGGACAGGGCGAGGTTCACCCCTCCACTTT.

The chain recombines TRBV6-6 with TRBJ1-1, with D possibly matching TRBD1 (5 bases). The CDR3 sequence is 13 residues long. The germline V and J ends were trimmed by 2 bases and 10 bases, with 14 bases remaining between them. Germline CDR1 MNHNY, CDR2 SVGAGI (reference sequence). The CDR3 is CASSYVARAGAFF. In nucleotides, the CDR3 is TGTGCCAGCAGTTACGTCGCCAGGGCAGGAGCTTTCTTT.

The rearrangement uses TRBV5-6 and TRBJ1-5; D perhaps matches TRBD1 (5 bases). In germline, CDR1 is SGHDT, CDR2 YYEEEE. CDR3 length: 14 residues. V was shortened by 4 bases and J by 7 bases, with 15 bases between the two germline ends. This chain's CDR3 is CASSAGGGVQPQHF. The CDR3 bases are TGTGCCAGCAGCGCTGGTGGGGGGGTCCAGCCCCAGCATTTT.

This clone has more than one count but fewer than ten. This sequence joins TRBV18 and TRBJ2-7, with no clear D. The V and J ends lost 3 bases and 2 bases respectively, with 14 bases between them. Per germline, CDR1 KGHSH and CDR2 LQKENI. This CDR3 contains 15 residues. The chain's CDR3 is CASSPTPTLTYEQYF. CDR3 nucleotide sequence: TGTGCCAGCTCACCTACGCCGACATTAACCTACGAGCAGTACTTC.

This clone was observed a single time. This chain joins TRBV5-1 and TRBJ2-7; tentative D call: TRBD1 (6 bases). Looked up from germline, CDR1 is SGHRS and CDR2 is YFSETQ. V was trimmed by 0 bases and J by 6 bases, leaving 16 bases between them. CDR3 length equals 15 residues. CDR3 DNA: TGCGCCAGCAGCTTGGGCCAAGGACAGCTCCGCGAGCAGTACTTC. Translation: CASSLGQGQLREQYF.

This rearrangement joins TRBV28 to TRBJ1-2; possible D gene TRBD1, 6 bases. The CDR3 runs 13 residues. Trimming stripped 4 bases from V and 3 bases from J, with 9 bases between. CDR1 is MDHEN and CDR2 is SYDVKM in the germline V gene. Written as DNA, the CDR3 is TGTGCCAGCAGTTCCACAGGGTACTATGGCTACACCTTC. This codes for CASSSTGYYGYTF.